Reported below is one T cell receptor beta chain. What antigen it recognizes has not been identified. The sample holds no much larger clone one base away, and base qualities are not on file. This specimen's time point label, per the study, means: about 28 days (+/-7) after the second vaccine dose. Sample treatment or condition, as interpreted from the label and publication: meningococcal conjugate vaccine given as trial control. The vaccinee samples were drawn from two UK trials, COV001 and COV002, one of which was a single-blind randomized controlled phase 2/3 trial testing AZD1222 (ChAdOx1 nCoV-19) in healthy adults. Trial participant PBMC samples were collected at day 0 and day 28 after the second dose for TCRbeta chain sequencing. This sample is part of a study of T cell responses to AZD1222 COVID-19 vaccine (dated by TCRdb to about 2021). Regarding the complete study: A total of 230 to 250 trial participants underwent TCR sequencing, of whom roughly 210 had received two doses of AZD1222 and about 25 had received two doses of the MenACWY control vaccine. Enrollment into the trials was organized by age into subgroups of 18-55, 56-69 and 70-plus years, and those subgroups contained around 150, 28 and 57 TCR-sequenced participants, respectively. What the work shows at the level of the full study, not this receptor alone: Most participants were white British and females outnumbered males, and the authors suggested that clonal diversity may have been underestimated. Spike-specific TCR breadth and depth rose significantly after two AZD1222 doses compared with day 0 and with MenACWY recipients. In the small 56-69-year group, the increase in depth fell short of significance, most likely because of low power. The vaccine-associated CD4 TCRs covered the entire spike protein, and the dominant responses fell in regions 160-218 and 743-854. Reportedly, almost half of the unique spike-specific TCRs recognized epitopes lying outside the regions that are mutated in the B.1.351 and B.1.1.7 variants. No day 14 peak-response samples were available, so repertoires were characterized only after the peak T cell response. Conclusions about previously exposed vaccinees were limited because only six AZD1222 recipients were SARS-CoV-2 seropositive at baseline.

The CDR3 regions of human TCRbeta chains were analyzed by immunosequencing. As for the original processing: TCRs in the repertoires were compared against a reference library of SARS-CoV-2-specific TCRs that had been generated with the MIRA antigen-specificity platform. Breadth was defined as the fraction of unique TCRs that were SARS-CoV-2-associated. Depth was defined as the fraction of total T cells that were SARS-CoV-2-associated. Using the MIRA data, each spike-specific TCR was mapped to the spike region that the TCR reacts to and placed in a CD4 or CD8 class. Log10-transformed breadth and depth values were compared by one-way ANOVA with Sidak's multiple comparisons tests. As stored in TCRdb, this immuneACCESS dataset retains in-frame rearrangements with V and J assigned. A fraction of the clones does not appear; measured against another copy, unresolved V genes explain less than half of the discrepancy, and the remainder lacks a known reason. From that table come the V and J calls and clone size; the DNA was used to work out D and trimming. The sample table contains 130,000 or so clones; only one count was recorded for 85% of them. Jointly, the top ten make up roughly 8.7% of the sample.

CDR1 and CDR2, looked up from the germline V gene, are SGHRS and YFSETQ. The CDR3 measures 15 amino acids from cysteine to phenylalanine. Only the CDR3 DNA is retained, 45 bases long and in frame from the first base. The V and J ends are trimmed by 4 bases and 4 bases, leaving 18 bases between them. The rearranged segments are TRBV5-1 and TRBJ2-7, with a weak D call of TRBD2 (5 bases match). Sequencing used peripheral blood, obtained 28 days after the second dose of the MenACWY control vaccine. The TCR comes from an adult who received the MenACWY meningococcal vaccine as a control. At the DNA level, the sequence is TGCGCCAGCAGCCCCCACGAGCCCTTAGCGTACGAGCAGTACTTC. It specifies CASSPHEPLAYEQYF.